The clone carrying this T cell receptor beta chain has more than one count but fewer than ten. The antigen remains unidentified. TCRdb reprocessed the 5' RACE reads via MiXCR and lists one record per CDR3 protein. Counted here are about 520,000 distinct CDR3 sequences, less than 25% occurring once; the ten biggest clones make up 0.75% to 0.95%. This record belongs to a study of identical twins. General study points: Where beta out-of-frame sequences were concerned, excess twin sharing was weaker. Cord blood beta clonotypes present at high abundance carried fewer insertions; no such pattern appeared in memory repertoires.

Trimming shortened V by 5 bases and J by 0 bases, and 13 bases separated the two germline ends. CDR1 and CDR2 from the germline V gene are SGHNT and YYREEE (reference sequence). CDR3 length: 15 amino acids. These data also formed part of another study, on T cells expressing NK-cell markers. Turning to that study: Each TCR beta repertoire originated in sorted T cells that were CD3+CD56+NKG2C+, CD3+CD56+NKG2C- or CD3+CD56-NKG2C+. Evidence did not settle whether expanded NKG2C+ T cell clones targeted HCMV.

The source of this sequence is a woman between 18 and 30 years old in good health. The gene calls are TRBV5-4 and TRBJ2-3; D is undetermined. Sequencing was carried out using CD4+ T cells sorted from blood. The CDR3 here is CASSQGLGSTDTQYF. CDR3 in DNA: TGTGCCAGCAGTCAAGGGTTGGGAAGCACAGATACGCAGTATTTT.